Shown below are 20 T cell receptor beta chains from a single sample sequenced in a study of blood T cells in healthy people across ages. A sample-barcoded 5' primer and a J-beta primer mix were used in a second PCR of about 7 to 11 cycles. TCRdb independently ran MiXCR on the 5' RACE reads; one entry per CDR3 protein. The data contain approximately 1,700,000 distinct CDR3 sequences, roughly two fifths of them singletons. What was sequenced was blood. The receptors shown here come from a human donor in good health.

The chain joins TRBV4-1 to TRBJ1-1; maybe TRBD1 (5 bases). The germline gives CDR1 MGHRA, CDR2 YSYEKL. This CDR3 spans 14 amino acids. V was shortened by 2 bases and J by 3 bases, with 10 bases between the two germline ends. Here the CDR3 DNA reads TGCGCCAGCAGCCAAAAGGGGCTGGACACTGAAGCTTTCTTT. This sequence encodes CASSQKGLDTEAFF.

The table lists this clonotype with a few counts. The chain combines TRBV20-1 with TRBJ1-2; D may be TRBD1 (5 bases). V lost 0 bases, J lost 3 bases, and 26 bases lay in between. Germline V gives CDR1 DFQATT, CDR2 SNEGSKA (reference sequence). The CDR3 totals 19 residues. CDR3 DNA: TGCAGTGCTAGAGATATTGCTTGGGGCTCTGTGGTCGTCGACTATGGCTACACCTTC. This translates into CSARDIAWGSVVVDYGYTF.

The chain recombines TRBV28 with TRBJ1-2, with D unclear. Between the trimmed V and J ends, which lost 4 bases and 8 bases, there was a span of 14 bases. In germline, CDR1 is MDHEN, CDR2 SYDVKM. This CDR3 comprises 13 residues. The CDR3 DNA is TGTGCCAGCAGTTCGAACACAAAAATAGGCTACACCTTC. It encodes CASSSNTKIGYTF.

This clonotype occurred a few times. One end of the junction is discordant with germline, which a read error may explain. CDR3 amino acids: CPSSFYTGELFF. Here the CDR3 DNA reads TGTCCCAGCAGCTTTTACACCGGGGAGCTGTTTTTT. The genes are TRBV5-6 and TRBJ2-2; D is ambiguous. Germline V CDR1 and CDR2: SGHDT, YYEEEE. The CDR3 length is 12 residues.

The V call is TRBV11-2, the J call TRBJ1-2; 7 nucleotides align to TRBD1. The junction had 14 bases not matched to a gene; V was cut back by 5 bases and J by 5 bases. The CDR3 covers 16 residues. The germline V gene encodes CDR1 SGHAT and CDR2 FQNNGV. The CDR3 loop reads CASSQPRTGDPYGYTF. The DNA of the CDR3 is TGTGCCAGCAGCCAACCTCGGACAGGAGACCCTTATGGCTACACCTTC.

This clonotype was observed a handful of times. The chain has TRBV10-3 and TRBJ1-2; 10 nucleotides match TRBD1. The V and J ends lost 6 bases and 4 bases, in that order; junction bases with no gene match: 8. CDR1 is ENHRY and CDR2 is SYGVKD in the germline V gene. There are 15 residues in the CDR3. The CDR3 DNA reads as TGTGCCATCAGGCCCCGACAGGGGGCTATCTATGGCTACACCTTC. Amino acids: CAIRPRQGAIYGYTF.

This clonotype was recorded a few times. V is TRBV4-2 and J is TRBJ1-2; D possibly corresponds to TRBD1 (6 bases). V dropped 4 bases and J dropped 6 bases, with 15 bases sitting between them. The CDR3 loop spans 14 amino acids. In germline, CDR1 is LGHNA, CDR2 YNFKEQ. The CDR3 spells CASSPLTGSNGYTF. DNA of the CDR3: TGTGCCAGCAGCCCCCTAACAGGGTCCAATGGCTACACCTTC.

CDR3 loop: CASSQEVGVGDYEQYF. The CDR3 coding sequence is TGCGCCAGCAGCCAAGAGGTAGGGGTGGGGGACTACGAGCAGTACTTC. The chain joins TRBV4-1 to TRBJ2-7; D possibly uses TRBD1 or TRBD2 (5 bases each). With 0 bases removed from V and 3 bases from J, the gap between germline ends came to 15 bases. The CDR3 loop spans 16 amino acids. Germline V CDR1 and CDR2: MGHRA, YSYEKL.

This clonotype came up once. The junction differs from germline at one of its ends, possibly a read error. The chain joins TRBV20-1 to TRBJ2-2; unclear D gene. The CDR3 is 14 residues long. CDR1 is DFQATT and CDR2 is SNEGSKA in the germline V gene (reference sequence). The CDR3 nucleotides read TGCAGTGCCAGAGATCGGAACAACACCGGGGAGCTGTTTTTT. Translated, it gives CSARDRNNTGELFF.

As DNA, the CDR3 is TGTGCCAGCAGCCCTACAGGGAGACCTTTTTACGAGCAGTACTTC. As protein: CASSPTGRPFYEQYF. V is TRBV3-1 and J is TRBJ2-7, with a possible D match to TRBD1 (6 bases). Trimming took off 4 bases at V and 4 bases at J, with 17 bases between the two ends. This CDR3 has 15 amino acids. CDR1 and CDR2 from the germline V gene are LGHDT and YNNKEL (reference sequence).

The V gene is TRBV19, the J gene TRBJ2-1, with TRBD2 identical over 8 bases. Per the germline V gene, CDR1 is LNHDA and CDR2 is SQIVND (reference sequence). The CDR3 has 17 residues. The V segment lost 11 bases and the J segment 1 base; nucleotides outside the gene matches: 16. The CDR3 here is CAGQFGGGSLSYNEQFF. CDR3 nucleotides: TGTGCCGGCCAGTTTGGCGGGGGGTCATTATCCTACAATGAGCAGTTCTTC.

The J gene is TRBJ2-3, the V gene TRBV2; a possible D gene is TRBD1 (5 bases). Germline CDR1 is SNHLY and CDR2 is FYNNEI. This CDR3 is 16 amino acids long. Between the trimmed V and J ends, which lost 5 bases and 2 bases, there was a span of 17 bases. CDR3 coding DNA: TGTGCCAGCAGTCTCCTTCCGACAGAAATCACAGATACGCAGTATTTT. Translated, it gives CASSLLPTEITDTQYF.

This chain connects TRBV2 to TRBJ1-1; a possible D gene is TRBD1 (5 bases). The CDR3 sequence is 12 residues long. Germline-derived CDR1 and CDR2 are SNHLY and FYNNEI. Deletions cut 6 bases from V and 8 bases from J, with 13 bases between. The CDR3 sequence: CASSDRGPEAFF. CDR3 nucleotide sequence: TGTGCCAGCAGCGACCGGGGCCCCGAAGCTTTCTTT.

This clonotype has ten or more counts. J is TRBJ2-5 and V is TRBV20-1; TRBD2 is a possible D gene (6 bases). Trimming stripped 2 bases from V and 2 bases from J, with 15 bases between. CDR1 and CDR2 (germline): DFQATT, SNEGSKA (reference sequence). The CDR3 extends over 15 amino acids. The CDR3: CSARPGGANQETQYF. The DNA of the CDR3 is TGCAGTGCTAGACCGGGCGGGGCGAATCAAGAGACCCAGTACTTC.

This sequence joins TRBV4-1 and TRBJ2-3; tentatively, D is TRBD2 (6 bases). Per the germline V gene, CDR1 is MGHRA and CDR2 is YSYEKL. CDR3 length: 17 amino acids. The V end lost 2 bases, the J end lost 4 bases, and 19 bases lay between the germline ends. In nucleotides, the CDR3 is TGCGCCAGCAGCCAATACCCGGGACTCCGAAAAGCAGATACGCAGTATTTT. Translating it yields CASSQYPGLRKADTQYF.

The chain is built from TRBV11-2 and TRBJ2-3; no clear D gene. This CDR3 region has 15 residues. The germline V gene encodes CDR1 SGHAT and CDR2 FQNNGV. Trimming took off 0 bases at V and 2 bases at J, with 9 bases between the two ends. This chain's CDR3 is CASSLDRGYTDTQYF. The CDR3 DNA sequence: TGTGCCAGCAGCTTAGATCGCGGTTACACAGATACGCAGTATTTT.

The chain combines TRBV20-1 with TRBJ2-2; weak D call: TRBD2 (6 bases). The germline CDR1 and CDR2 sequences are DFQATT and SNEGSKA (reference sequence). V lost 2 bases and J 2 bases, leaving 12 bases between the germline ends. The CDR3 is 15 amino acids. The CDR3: CSARFRGGNTGELFF. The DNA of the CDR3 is TGCAGTGCTAGATTCCGGGGAGGTAACACCGGGGAGCTGTTTTTT.

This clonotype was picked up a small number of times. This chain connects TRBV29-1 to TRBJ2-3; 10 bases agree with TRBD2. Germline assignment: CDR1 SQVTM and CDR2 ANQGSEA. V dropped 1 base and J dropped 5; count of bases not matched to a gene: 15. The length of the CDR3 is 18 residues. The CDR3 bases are TGCAGCGTTGAAGTCGTCGAGCGGGGGGGCCTAGTTTTAGATACGCAGTATTTT. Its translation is CSVEVVERGGLVLDTQYF.

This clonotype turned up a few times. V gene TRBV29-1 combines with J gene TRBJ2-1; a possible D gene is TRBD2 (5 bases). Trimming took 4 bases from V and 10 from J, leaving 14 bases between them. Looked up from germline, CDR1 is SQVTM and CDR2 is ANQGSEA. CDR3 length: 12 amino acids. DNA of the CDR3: TGCAGCGTTGTGGCTAGCTATGGGGAGCAGTTCTTC. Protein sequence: CSVVASYGEQFF.

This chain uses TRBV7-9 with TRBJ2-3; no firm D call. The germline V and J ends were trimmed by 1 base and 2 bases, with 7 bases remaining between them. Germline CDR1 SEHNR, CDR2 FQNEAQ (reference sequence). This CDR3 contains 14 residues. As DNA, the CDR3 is TGTGCCAGCAGCTTAGTTGCCACCACAGATACGCAGTATTTT. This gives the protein CASSLVATTDTQYF.